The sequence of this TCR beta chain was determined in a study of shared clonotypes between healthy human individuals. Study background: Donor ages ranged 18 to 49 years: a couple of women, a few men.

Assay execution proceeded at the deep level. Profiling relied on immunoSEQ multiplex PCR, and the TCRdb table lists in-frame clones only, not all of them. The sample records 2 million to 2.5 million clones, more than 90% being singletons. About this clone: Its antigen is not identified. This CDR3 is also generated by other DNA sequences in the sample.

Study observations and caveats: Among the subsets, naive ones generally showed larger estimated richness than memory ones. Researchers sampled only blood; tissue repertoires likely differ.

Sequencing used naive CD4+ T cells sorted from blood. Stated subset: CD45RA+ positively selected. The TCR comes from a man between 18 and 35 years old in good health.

CDR3: CASSLGQGTNEKLFF. For the CDR3, the DNA is TGTGCCAGCAGCTTAGGACAGGGAACTAATGAAAAACTGTTTTTT. The chain recombines TRBV7-9 with TRBJ1-4; TRBD1 aligns across 7 bases. Per the germline V gene, CDR1 is SEHNR and CDR2 is FQNEAQ (reference sequence). V dropped 1 base and J dropped 1; count of bases not matched to a gene: 0. The CDR3 has 15 amino acids.